A single sample gave rise to the 23 T cell receptor beta chains below, sequenced in a study of regulatory T cells in long-lasting Graves disease. Researchers made TCR beta libraries by using iRepertoire HTBI primers and running Arm-PCR on CDR3 regions. MiXCR, applied by TCRdb to the multiplex PCR reads, yields one record per CDR3 protein. The repertoire consists of about 660,000 distinct CDR3 sequences, with approximately 29% occurring once and the leading ten covering 35% to 55%. Time point in this sample: persistent/refractory GD, antithyroid drugs over 5 years with positive TRAb. The TCR library was made from RNA extracted from PBMCs. The sequencing used peripheral blood mononuclear cells (PBMCs), collected when the disease was refractory, from a patient treated with antithyroid drugs. Source of these receptors: a female donor with Graves disease.

This clonotype was seen more than once but under ten times. The chain joins TRBV29-1 to TRBJ1-1; maybe TRBD1 (6 bases). This CDR3 is built from 14 residues. V lost 7 bases, J lost 1 base, and 16 bases lay in between. Germline CDR1 and CDR2: SQVTM and ANQGSEA. For the CDR3, the DNA is TGCAGCGCCCGAAGGGGGACACAGAACACTGAAGCTTTCTTT. Translation gives CSARRGTQNTEAFF.

This clonotype occurred a few times. The chain uses TRBV12-3 or TRBV12-4 and TRBJ2-5; tentative D call: TRBD2 (6 bases). Trimming removed 8 bases at V and 7 bases at J, with 23 bases between. The CDR3 runs 15 residues. The CDR3 DNA sequence: TGTGCCAGCGTACCGTCACGGGACCTCGGGGGGACCCAGTACTTC. Its protein product is CASVPSRDLGGTQYF.

Concerning this clonotype itself: An end of the junction does not agree with germline; a read error may underlie this. The rearrangement links TRBV28 to TRBJ2-7, with 9 bases identical to TRBD2. CDR1 is MDHEN, CDR2 SYDVKM, per germline. This CDR3 is 12 amino acids long. CDR3 nucleotides: TGTGCCAGCAGTCTCCGCGGGACTAGCACGGGGTTC. Translated: CASSLRGTSTGF.

V usage is TRBV19 and J usage is TRBJ1-1, with D perhaps TRBD1 (6 bases). Germline V gives CDR1 LNHDA, CDR2 SQIVND (reference sequence). V lost 2 bases and J 5 bases, leaving 12 bases between the germline ends. The CDR3 sequence is 14 residues long. The CDR3 DNA follows: TGTGCCAGTAGTATACGGGGGGGGGCGACTGAAGCTTTCTTT. It translates to CASSIRGGATEAFF.

This clonotype has at least ten counts. The genes are TRBV6-5 and TRBJ1-5, with D unclear. This CDR3 has 15 residues. The V end was cut by 2 bases, the J end by 0 bases, with 8 bases between. In germline, CDR1 is MNHEY, CDR2 SVGAGI. The CDR3 DNA reads TGTGCCAGCAGTTACAGCTTGGATAGCAATCAGCCCCAGCATTTT. The encoded protein is CASSYSLDSNQPQHF.

This clonotype was observed many times. This sequence joins TRBV20-1 and TRBJ1-1; D is ambiguous. Looked up from germline, CDR1 is DFQATT and CDR2 is SNEGSKA (reference sequence). V gave up 1 base and J gave up 4 bases, with 16 bases separating them. The CDR3 is 15 residues long. The CDR3 bases are TGCAGTGCTAGAGGTTCAGGACGGCGAGTCACTGAAGCTTTCTTT. This encodes CSARGSGRRVTEAFF.

This clonotype was counted only a few times. The CDR3: CASSGILVEETQYF. DNA of the CDR3: TGTGCCAGCAGCGGAATACTAGTGGAAGAGACCCAGTACTTC. V usage is TRBV11-2 and J usage is TRBJ2-5, with a weak D call TRBD2 (5 bases). The CDR3 sequence is 14 residues long. Germline V gene lookup returns CDR1 SGHAT and CDR2 FQNNGV. Trimming took 5 bases from V and 3 from J, leaving 13 bases between them.

The rearrangement uses TRBV3-1 and TRBJ1-2; tentative D call: TRBD1 (6 bases). The CDR3 spans 14 residues. CDR1 is LGHDT, CDR2 YNNKEL, per germline (reference sequence). V was cut by 0 bases and J by 4 bases, with 9 bases left in between. The CDR3 nucleotides read TGTGCCAGCAGCCAAGAAACAGGGAGCTATGGCTACACCTTC. Translated, it gives CASSQETGSYGYTF.

CDR3: CASLLSGEAFF. The DNA of the CDR3 is TGTGCCAGCTTGCTTAGCGGTGAAGCTTTCTTT. The chain combines TRBV18 with TRBJ1-1, with no clear D. Per germline, CDR1 KGHSH and CDR2 LQKENI. This CDR3 region has 11 residues. Trimming stripped 7 bases from V and 7 bases from J, with 10 bases between.

This clonotype has more than one count but fewer than ten. This chain connects TRBV2 to TRBJ2-7; TRBD2 matches at 8 bases. Germline CDR1 and CDR2: SNHLY and FYNNEI. The CDR3 has 15 residues. With V trimmed by 6 bases and J by 2 bases, 9 bases remained unmatched. The CDR3 protein is CASSQVKAGAYEQYF. For the CDR3, the DNA is TGTGCCAGCAGCCAGGTAAAAGCGGGGGCCTACGAGCAGTACTTC. The whole variable domain, remainder taken from reference TRBV2 and TRBJ2-7, is EPEVTQTPSHQVTQMGQEVILRCVPISNHLYFYWYRQILGQKVEFLVSFYNNEISEKSEIFDDQFSVERPDGSNFTLKIRSTKLEDSAMYFCASSQVKAGAYEQYFGPGTRLTVT.

This clonotype was seen a handful of times. The rearrangement uses TRBV14 and TRBJ2-7, with D possibly matching TRBD1 (6 bases). Germline assignment: CDR1 SGHDN and CDR2 FVKESK. The CDR3 extends over 13 amino acids. The germline V and J ends were trimmed by 3 bases and 5 bases, with 11 bases remaining between them. The CDR3 protein is CASSHYGTHEQYF. The DNA of the CDR3 is TGTGCCAGCAGCCATTACGGGACACACGAGCAGTACTTC.

The chain is built from TRBV9 and TRBJ1-2, with 10 bases lining up with TRBD1. Germline loops: CDR1 SGDLS, CDR2 YYNGEE. The CDR3 spans 15 residues. V gave up 3 bases and J gave up 5 bases; unmatched junction bases: 7. The CDR3 loop reads CASSGLRDRGYGYTF. CDR3 in DNA: TGTGCCAGCAGCGGACTCCGGGACAGGGGTTATGGCTACACCTTC.

This rearrangement joins TRBV28 to TRBJ1-4; D call uncertain. V was cut by 3 bases and J by 12 bases, with 14 bases left in between. The CDR3 spans 13 residues. Germline V CDR1 and CDR2: MDHEN, SYDVKM. CDR3 region: CASSFAGVEQLFF. Here the CDR3 DNA reads TGTGCCAGCAGTTTCGCCGGGGTTGAGCAACTGTTTTTT.

In its sample, this clonotype was seen a few times. The rearrangement links TRBV25-1 to TRBJ1-2, with D hard to call. This CDR3 is built from 14 residues. Germline loops: CDR1 MGHDK, CDR2 SYGVNS. Between the trimmed V and J ends, which lost 4 bases and 1 base, there was a span of 10 bases. The chain's CDR3 is CASSVDQFNYGYTF. CDR3 in DNA: TGTGCCAGCAGTGTCGACCAATTTAACTATGGCTACACCTTC.

This clonotype was picked up a small number of times. The V gene is TRBV5-1, the J gene TRBJ2-3; no clear D. V was cut by 0 bases and J by 5 bases, with 7 bases left in between. Germline assignment: CDR1 SGHRS and CDR2 YFSETQ. The length of the CDR3 is 13 residues. The CDR3 loop reads CASSLGLGDTQYF. In DNA, the CDR3 is TGCGCCAGCAGCTTGGGACTTGGAGATACGCAGTATTTT.

The chain has TRBV20-1 and TRBJ2-7; 10 bases are a match to TRBD2. V shed 0 bases, J shed 7 bases, and the junction held 12 bases outside the gene matches. Germline lookup yields CDR1 DFQATT and CDR2 SNEGSKA (reference sequence). This CDR3 comprises 16 residues. CDR3 sequence reads: CSARDEPSGRAWEQYF. The DNA of the CDR3 is TGCAGTGCTAGAGATGAGCCCAGCGGGAGGGCTTGGGAGCAGTACTTC.

This clonotype occurred a few times. V is TRBV7-9 and J is TRBJ1-2; a weak D match, TRBD1 (5 bases). The length of the CDR3 is 14 residues. Trimming cost V 5 bases and J 5 bases, with 15 bases left between them. CDR1 is SEHNR and CDR2 is FQNEAQ in the germline V gene (reference sequence). The CDR3 DNA is TGTGCCAGCAGCGGAGAAGGGACCGCTTATGGCTACACCTTC. It specifies CASSGEGTAYGYTF.

In this sample, this clonotype turned up a few times. This chain joins TRBV5-1 and TRBJ1-2, with D perhaps matching TRBD1 (5 bases). The CDR3 runs to 16 residues. V was cut by 2 bases and J by 4 bases, with 18 bases left in between. Germline V CDR1 and CDR2: SGHRS, YFSETQ. The CDR3 sequence is CASSLNPSTVFYGYTF. The CDR3, as DNA: TGCGCCAGCAGCTTAAACCCTTCGACAGTTTTCTATGGCTACACCTTC.

This clonotype came up a few times. The chain couples TRBV6-1 to TRBJ2-7, with 11 bases lining up with TRBD1. The germline V gene has CDR1 MNHNS and CDR2 SASEGT. J gave up 10 bases and V 6 bases, and 5 bases lay outside the gene matches. CDR3 length: 12 amino acids. CDR3 DNA sequence: TGTGCCAGCAGCCGGACAGGGGGCGAACAGTACTTC. Protein: CASSRTGGEQYF.

Only a few counts were recorded for this clonotype. The rearrangement uses TRBV30 and TRBJ1-4; tentatively, D is TRBD1 (6 bases). The ends were cut back, 0 bases at V and 8 bases at J, with 19 bases in the middle. This CDR3 has 16 amino acids. Germline CDR1 reads GTSNPN; CDR2 reads SVGIG (reference sequence). The CDR3 sequence is CAWSVLTEWGQEKLFF. In DNA, the CDR3 is TGTGCCTGGAGTGTTTTGACAGAGTGGGGGCAGGAAAAACTGTTTTTT.

This clonotype was counted only a few times. The chain uses TRBV2 and TRBJ2-4, with 8 bases lining up with TRBD1. Germline V CDR1 and CDR2: SNHLY, FYNNEI. CDR3 size: 14 residues. Losses at the gene ends were 7 bases for V and 6 bases for J; bases not matched to a gene: 8. Here the CDR3 DNA reads TGTGCCAGCAACGACCTACAGGGGGGAAACATTCAGTACTTC. Translation gives CASNDLQGGNIQYF.

Comment on this clonotype: Possible read error: a much larger clone is one base away. The chain is built from TRBV2 and TRBJ1-4, with D possibly being TRBD1 (5 bases). The CDR3 consists of 15 residues. Germline values: CDR1 SNHLY, CDR2 FYNNEI. Deletions cut 1 base from V and 3 bases from J, with 9 bases between. Here the CDR3 reads CASSEGGTPNEKLFF. CDR3 nucleotide sequence: TGTGCCAGCAGTGAAGGGGGGACCCCTAATGAAAAACTGTTTTTT.

This CDR3 is CSARPRDSLNQPQHF. The CDR3 nucleotides read TGCAGTGCTAGACCAAGGGACAGTTTGAATCAGCCCCAGCATTTT. This chain links TRBV20-1 with TRBJ1-5; 7 bases align to TRBD1. Germline lookup yields CDR1 DFQATT and CDR2 SNEGSKA (reference sequence). Unmatched junction bases numbered 8, after V lost 2 bases and J lost 4 bases. CDR3 size: 15 residues.